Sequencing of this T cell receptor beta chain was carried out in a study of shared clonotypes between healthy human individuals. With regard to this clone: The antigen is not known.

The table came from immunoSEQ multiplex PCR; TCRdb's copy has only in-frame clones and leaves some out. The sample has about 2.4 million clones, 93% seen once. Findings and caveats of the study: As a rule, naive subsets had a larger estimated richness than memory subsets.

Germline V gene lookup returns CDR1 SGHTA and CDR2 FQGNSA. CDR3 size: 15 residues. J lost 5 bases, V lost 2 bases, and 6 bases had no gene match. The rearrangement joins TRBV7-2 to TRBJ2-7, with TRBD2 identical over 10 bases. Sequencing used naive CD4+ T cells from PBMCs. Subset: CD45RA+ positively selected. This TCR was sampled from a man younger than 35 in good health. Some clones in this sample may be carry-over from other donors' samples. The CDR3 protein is CASSLWSGRVNEQYF. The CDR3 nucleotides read TGTGCCAGCAGCTTATGGAGCGGGAGGGTGAACGAGCAGTACTTC.